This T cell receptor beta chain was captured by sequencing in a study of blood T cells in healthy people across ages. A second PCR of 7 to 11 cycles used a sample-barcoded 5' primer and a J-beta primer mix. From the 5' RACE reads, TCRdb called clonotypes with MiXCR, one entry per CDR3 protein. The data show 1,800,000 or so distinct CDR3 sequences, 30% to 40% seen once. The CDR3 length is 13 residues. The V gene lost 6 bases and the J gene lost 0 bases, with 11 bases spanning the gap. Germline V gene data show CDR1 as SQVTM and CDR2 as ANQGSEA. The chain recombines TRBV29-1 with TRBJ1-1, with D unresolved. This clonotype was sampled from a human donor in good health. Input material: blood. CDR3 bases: TGCAGCGTAACGAAGCAAATGAACACTGAAGCTTTCTTT. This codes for CSVTKQMNTEAFF.